The 24 T cell receptor beta chains reported below all come from one sample, sequenced in a study of beta chain features in type 1 diabetes. Expressed TCRB transcripts were sequenced because the entire RNA isolate underwent reverse transcription. Sequencing used immunoSEQ multiplex PCR; TCRdb keeps in-frame clones, though not all of them. This sample has 360,000 or so clones, with about 18% found just once. The specimen sequenced was naive CD4+ T cells from blood. The receptors originated from a young woman in good health.

This clone was detected only once. J is TRBJ2-7 and V is TRBV7-8; 11 bases map to TRBD2. CDR1 SGHVS and CDR2 FQNEAQ come from the germline V gene. Losses at the gene ends were 8 bases for V and 3 bases for J; bases not matched to a gene: 9. The CDR3 spans 15 residues. CDR3 region: CASGTGTSGLYEQYF. In nucleotides, the CDR3 is TGTGCCAGCGGGACCGGGACTAGCGGCCTCTACGAGCAGTACTTC.

This clone was counted between two and nine times. V usage is TRBV6-6 and J usage is TRBJ2-7, with D unclear. V lost 4 bases to trimming and J lost 1 base, with 17 bases between them. The CDR3 runs to 16 residues. Looked up from germline, CDR1 is MNHNY and CDR2 is SVGAGI (reference sequence). CDR3 protein: CASSSPQNVVSYEQYF. CDR3 coding DNA: TGTGCCAGCAGTTCCCCCCAAAACGTAGTTTCCTACGAGCAGTACTTC.

The gene calls are TRBV2 and TRBJ2-7; D not resolved. There are 12 residues in the CDR3. Germline-derived CDR1 and CDR2 are SNHLY and FYNNEI. The ends were cut back, 8 bases at V and 1 base at J, with 9 bases in the middle. In DNA form, the CDR3 reads TGTGCCAGCTCACAGAGTTCCTACGAGCAGTACTTC. Amino acid sequence: CASSQSSYEQYF.

This clone is a singleton in its sample. The chain carries TRBV11-3 and TRBJ1-2; the match to TRBD1 covers 8 bases. The CDR3 sequence is 15 residues long. V shed 3 bases, J shed 6 bases, and the junction held 9 bases outside the gene matches. Germline V gives CDR1 SGHNT, CDR2 YENEEA. The CDR3 loop reads CASSLAGTGPDGYTF. As DNA, the CDR3 is TGTGCCAGCAGCTTGGCCGGGACAGGACCCGATGGCTACACCTTC. The variable domain in full, with the rest retrieved from reference TRBV11-3 and TRBJ1-2, is EAGVVQSPRYKIIEKKQPVAFWCNPISGHNTLYWYLQNLGQGPELLIRYENEEAVDDSQLPKDRFSAERLKGVDSTLKIQPAELGDSAVYLCASSLAGTGPDGYTFGSGTRLTVV.

The table lists this clone with a few counts. This rearrangement joins TRBV27 to TRBJ1-6; a possible D gene is TRBD1 (6 bases). CDR1 is MNHEY, CDR2 SMNVEV, per germline (reference sequence). V gave up 4 bases and J gave up 9 bases, with 13 bases separating them. This CDR3 has 14 residues. The CDR3 is CASSYETGSSPLHF. DNA for the CDR3: TGTGCCAGCAGTTATGAAACAGGGAGTTCACCCCTCCACTTT.

This chain joins TRBV30 and TRBJ1-6; no definite D call. Germline CDR1 is GTSNPN and CDR2 is SVGIG (reference sequence). The CDR3 runs 14 residues. V was shortened by 2 bases and J by 8 bases, with 13 bases between the two germline ends. The CDR3 region is CAWSLGGWDSPLHF. CDR3 bases: TGTGCCTGGAGTCTAGGAGGGTGGGATTCACCCCTCCACTTT.

This clone was observed a few times. The chain is built from TRBV27 and TRBJ1-6; D gene ambiguous. Germline values: CDR1 MNHEY, CDR2 SMNVEV (reference sequence). This CDR3 contains 13 residues. V was trimmed by 5 bases and J by 9 bases, leaving 11 bases between them. CDR3 nucleotides: TGTGCCAGCAGTCCCTCCCCCGTTTCACCCCTCCACTTT. Protein sequence: CASSPSPVSPLHF.

J is TRBJ1-1 and V is TRBV19, with 7 bases aligning to TRBD1. CDR1 and CDR2 (germline): LNHDA, SQIVND (reference sequence). The CDR3 is 15 residues long. V lost 4 bases, J lost 6 bases, and 11 bases stayed unmatched. This CDR3 is CASSNWDRGVAEAFF. The CDR3 DNA sequence: TGTGCCAGTAGTAACTGGGACAGAGGGGTAGCTGAAGCTTTCTTT.

This clone was seen a handful of times. This rearrangement joins TRBV25-1 to TRBJ2-3; the match to TRBD2 covers 7 bases. The CDR3 is 13 amino acids. The V segment lost 5 bases and the J segment 5 bases; nucleotides outside the gene matches: 4. Germline V gene data show CDR1 as MGHDK and CDR2 as SYGVNS. CDR3 loop: CASSRLAKDTQYF. CDR3 DNA sequence: TGTGCCAGCAGTCGACTAGCAAAAGATACGCAGTATTTT.

The chain employs TRBV7-2 and TRBJ2-7, with TRBD2 identical over 11 bases. Unmatched junction bases numbered 11, after V lost 2 bases and J lost 2 bases. This CDR3 contains 18 residues. Germline CDR1 is SGHTA and CDR2 is FQGNSA. The CDR3 is CASSLFGEVAGGPYEQYF. The CDR3 DNA reads TGTGCCAGCAGCTTATTCGGAGAGGTAGCGGGGGGGCCCTACGAGCAGTACTTC.

This clone was seen only a few times. The gene calls are TRBV7-9 and TRBJ2-7, with a possible D match to TRBD1 (5 bases). The germline gives CDR1 SEHNR, CDR2 FQNEAQ (reference sequence). This CDR3 region has 13 residues. Trimming removed 5 bases at V and 1 base at J, with 9 bases between. Here the CDR3 DNA reads TGTGCCAGCAGCCACTCAGGGTCCTACGAGCAGTACTTC. It specifies CASSHSGSYEQYF.

This clone was counted only a few times. Other DNA sequences from this sample encode an identical CDR3 as well. The CDR3 here is CASSSGVQETQYF. Written as DNA, the CDR3 is TGTGCCAGCAGCTCGGGAGTCCAAGAGACCCAGTACTTC. The chain is built from TRBV7-2 and TRBJ2-5; tentatively, D is TRBD2 (6 bases). V was cut by 4 bases and J by 1 base, with 7 bases left in between. The CDR3 contains 13 residues. CDR1 and CDR2 from the germline V gene are SGHTA and FQGNSA. Together with reference TRBV7-2 and TRBJ2-5, the CDR3 gives the full variable domain: GAGVSQSPSNKVTEKGKDVELRCDPISGHTALYWYRQSLGQGLEFLIYFQGNSAPDKSGLPSDRFSAERTGGSVSTLTIQRTQQEDSAVYLCASSSGVQETQYFGPGTRLLVL.

The CDR3 nucleotides are TGTGCCAGCAGCGGAGGACGGACCTCCGAAGCTTTCTTT. Translation: CASSGGRTSEAFF. This chain links TRBV11-2 with TRBJ1-1, with D unresolved. Trimming pared 5 bases from V and 8 bases from J, leaving 15 bases between. Germline CDR1 and CDR2: SGHAT and FQNNGV. This CDR3 contains 13 residues.

This clone was seen a few times. The chain employs TRBV28 and TRBJ2-1; TRBD1 aligns across 8 bases. Germline lookup yields CDR1 MDHEN and CDR2 SYDVKM. J gave up 6 bases and V 1 base, and 8 bases lay outside the gene matches. The CDR3 spans 16 residues. In DNA, the CDR3 is TGTGCCAGCAGTTTATTGAGCGGACAGGGCGTCAATGAGCAGTTCTTC. The encoded protein is CASSLLSGQGVNEQFF.

The chain recombines TRBV7-9 with TRBJ1-1, with 9 bases aligning to TRBD1. Germline lookup yields CDR1 SEHNR and CDR2 FQNEAQ (reference sequence). V was clipped by 4 bases and J by 6 bases; unmatched bases: 12. There are 16 residues in the CDR3. The CDR3 spells CASSWMSNGDRAEAFF. The CDR3 DNA follows: TGTGCCAGCAGCTGGATGTCCAACGGGGACAGGGCTGAAGCTTTCTTT.

CDR3 in DNA: TGTGCCAGTATTAACAGGGGCTTGGACACTGAAGCTTTCTTT. Amino acids: CASINRGLDTEAFF. The chain employs TRBV19 and TRBJ1-1; TRBD1 agrees at 7 bases. Germline V lookup: CDR1 LNHDA, CDR2 SQIVND (reference sequence). The length of the CDR3 is 14 residues. V lost 7 bases, J lost 3 bases, and 8 bases stayed unmatched.

This chain joins TRBV5-1 and TRBJ1-1, with D maybe TRBD1 (6 bases). Trimming stripped 1 base from V and 4 bases from J, with 11 bases between. The CDR3 is 14 amino acids. The germline V gene has CDR1 SGHRS and CDR2 YFSETQ. The CDR3 protein is CASSLRQAATEAFF. The CDR3 DNA reads TGCGCCAGCAGCTTGCGACAGGCGGCCACTGAAGCTTTCTTT.

V gene TRBV5-1 combines with J gene TRBJ1-1, with 8 bases aligning to TRBD1. This CDR3 contains 15 residues. In germline, CDR1 is SGHRS, CDR2 YFSETQ. Germline trimming cut 4 bases from V and 5 bases from J; bases unmatched to any gene: 10. This chain's CDR3 is CASSQDRGQGTEAFF. CDR3 bases: TGCGCCAGCAGCCAAGACAGGGGTCAAGGAACTGAAGCTTTCTTT.

V is TRBV5-4 and J is TRBJ2-5, with 7 bases that match TRBD1. Trimming at V came to 4 bases and at J to 4 bases, leaving 7 bases not matched to a gene. Germline CDR1 SGHNT, CDR2 YYREEE (reference sequence). The CDR3 is made up of 14 amino acids. The CDR3 DNA follows: TGTGCCAGCAGCCTGGGACAGACCCCAGAGACCCAGTACTTC. Encoded protein: CASSLGQTPETQYF.

The chain carries TRBV5-1 and TRBJ2-5, with D tentatively TRBD2 (5 bases). This CDR3 has 14 residues. Deletions cut 5 bases from V and 2 bases from J, with 13 bases between. The germline V gene encodes CDR1 SGHRS and CDR2 YFSETQ. Written as DNA, the CDR3 is TGCGCCAGCAGGCCCGGGGAGTGGCAAGAGACCCAGTACTTC. Translation: CASRPGEWQETQYF.

V usage is TRBV15 and J usage is TRBJ2-2, with D possibly being TRBD1 (5 bases). V was pared by 6 bases and J by 4 bases, with 15 bases between. Germline V gives CDR1 LNHNV, CDR2 YYDKDF (reference sequence). The CDR3 length is 15 residues. CDR3 sequence: CATRVAGPITGELFF. In DNA, the CDR3 is TGTGCCACCAGAGTGGCAGGGCCCATCACCGGGGAGCTGTTTTTT.

The chain combines TRBV5-4 with TRBJ1-2; the D gene is possibly TRBD1 (6 bases). V lost 2 bases and J lost 2, with 10 bases in between. Per germline, CDR1 SGHNT and CDR2 YYREEE (reference sequence). The CDR3 consists of 14 residues. The CDR3 nucleotides read TGTGCCAGCAGCTTACAGGGTAACAACTATGGCTACACCTTC. This gives the protein CASSLQGNNYGYTF.

This clone came up a few times. This chain joins TRBV7-2 and TRBJ1-2; 10 nucleotides match TRBD1. J gave up 6 bases and V 1 base, and 2 bases lay outside the gene matches. This CDR3 has 14 residues. CDR1 is SGHTA and CDR2 is FQGNSA in the germline V gene. The CDR3 nucleotides are TGTGCCAGCAGCTTAGTGGGGACAGGGGATGGCTACACCTTC. It specifies CASSLVGTGDGYTF. Full variable domain (outside the CDR3, taken from reference TRBV7-2 and TRBJ1-2): GAGVSQSPSNKVTEKGKDVELRCDPISGHTALYWYRQSLGQGLEFLIYFQGNSAPDKSGLPSDRFSAERTGGSVSTLTIQRTQQEDSAVYLCASSLVGTGDGYTFGSGTRLTVV.

The table lists this clone with a few counts. The V call is TRBV2, the J call TRBJ2-5; D may be TRBD1 (6 bases). The germline CDR1 and CDR2 sequences are SNHLY and FYNNEI. This CDR3 has 13 amino acids. V gave up 5 bases and J gave up 3 bases, with 10 bases separating them. This chain's CDR3 is CASSLGAKETQYF. DNA for the CDR3: TGTGCCAGCAGTTTGGGGGCGAAAGAGACCCAGTACTTC.